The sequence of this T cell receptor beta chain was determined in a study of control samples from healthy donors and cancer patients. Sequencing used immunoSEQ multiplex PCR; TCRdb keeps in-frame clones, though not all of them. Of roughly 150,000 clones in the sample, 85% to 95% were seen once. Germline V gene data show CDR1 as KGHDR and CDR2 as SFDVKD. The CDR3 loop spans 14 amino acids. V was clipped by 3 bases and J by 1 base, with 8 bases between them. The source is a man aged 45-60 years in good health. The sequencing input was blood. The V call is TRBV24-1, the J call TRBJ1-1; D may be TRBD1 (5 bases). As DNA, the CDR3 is TGTGCCACCAGTGATCCCGGACAGAACACTGAAGCTTTCTTT. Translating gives CATSDPGQNTEAFF.